One sample yielded the 15 T cell receptor beta chains listed below, sequenced in a study of beta chain features in type 1 diabetes. General study results and limits: Shorter TCRB CDR3s, moderately but significantly so, were found in Type 1 diabetes patients in all four CD4+ subsets.

Their recognized antigens are unknown. Every bit of the isolated RNA underwent reverse transcription, so sequencing read expressed TCRB transcripts. Sequencing used immunoSEQ multiplex PCR; TCRdb keeps in-frame clones, though not all of them. This sample carries about 650,000 clones, 9.5% to 15% of them seen once, and the ten largest clones take more than 0.09%. The sequencing input was naive CD4+ T cells from blood. The receptors derive from a man aged 30 to 39 with type 1 diabetes.

This clone was found a few times. This sequence joins TRBV30 and TRBJ2-5; D is possibly TRBD2 (6 bases). Germline values: CDR1 GTSNPN, CDR2 SVGIG (reference sequence). The CDR3 sequence is 14 residues long. The ends were cut back, 0 bases at V and 4 bases at J, with 12 bases in the middle. CDR3 sequence reads: CAWSVRAGTETQYF. CDR3 in DNA: TGTGCCTGGAGTGTACGGGCGGGGACAGAGACCCAGTACTTC.

This clone was seen a handful of times. The chain has TRBV7-9 and TRBJ2-2; D is ambiguous. The CDR3 length is 15 residues. Germline values: CDR1 SEHNR, CDR2 FQNEAQ (reference sequence). V lost 2 bases and J 1 base, leaving 8 bases between the germline ends. The CDR3 coding sequence is TGTGCCAGCAGCTTACGTTCTGGGAACACCGGGGAGCTGTTTTTT. Translating it yields CASSLRSGNTGELFF.

This clone was picked up a small number of times. The V call is TRBV7-8, the J call TRBJ1-2; no firm D call. The V end was cut by 2 bases, the J end by 5 bases, with 18 bases between. Germline lookup yields CDR1 SGHVS and CDR2 FQNEAQ. The CDR3 sequence is 16 residues long. The CDR3 spells CASSLHGETFRYGYTF. DNA of the CDR3: TGTGCCAGCAGCTTACACGGTGAGACCTTTCGGTATGGCTACACCTTC.

This clone was picked up one time. The V gene is TRBV27, the J gene TRBJ1-6; D is ambiguous. Trimming took 7 bases from V and 8 from J, leaving 24 bases between them. The CDR3 has 17 amino acids. The V gene's germline CDR1 is MNHEY and CDR2 SMNVEV (reference sequence). CDR3 nucleotides: TGTGCCAGCACCCCAATGAGGTTTGGGTTAGGTGATTCACCCCTCCACTTT. Amino acids: CASTPMRFGLGDSPLHF.

The genes are TRBV2 and TRBJ1-5; D gene uncertain. CDR3 length: 14 residues. The germline gives CDR1 SNHLY, CDR2 FYNNEI. Trimming left V 4 bases short and J 4 bases short, with 11 bases between. The CDR3 DNA reads TGTGCCAGCAGTGTCGGATCTTCAAATCAGCCCCAGCATTTT. It yields the protein CASSVGSSNQPQHF. Complete variable domain (other parts from reference TRBV2 and TRBJ1-5): EPEVTQTPSHQVTQMGQEVILRCVPISNHLYFYWYRQILGQKVEFLVSFYNNEISEKSEIFDDQFSVERPDGSNFTLKIRSTKLEDSAMYFCASSVGSSNQPQHFGDGTRLSIL.

The chain joins TRBV18 to TRBJ1-3; D remains unclear. Per germline, CDR1 KGHSH and CDR2 LQKENI. Trimming took 4 bases from V and 0 from J, leaving 7 bases between them. The CDR3 loop spans 14 amino acids. CDR3 bases: TGTGCCAGCTCACAAGGTCACTCTGGAAACACCATATATTTT. Translating it yields CASSQGHSGNTIYF. The complete variable domain, with remaining parts taken from reference TRBV18 and TRBJ1-3, reads NAGVMQNPRHLVRRRGQEARLRCSPMKGHSHVYWYRQLPEEGLKFMVYLQKENIIDESGMPKERFSAEFPKEGPSILRIQQVVRGDSAAYFCASSQGHSGNTIYFGEGSWLTVV.

V usage is TRBV30 and J usage is TRBJ2-2; no firm D call. Germline V gene data show CDR1 as GTSNPN and CDR2 as SVGIG (reference sequence). Trimming took 1 base from V and 4 from J, leaving 10 bases between them. The CDR3 has 14 residues. The chain's CDR3 is CAWSAWQLTGELFF. The CDR3 DNA is TGTGCCTGGAGTGCCTGGCAGCTCACCGGGGAGCTGTTTTTT.

This clone came up a few times. The chain uses TRBV5-1 and TRBJ2-7, with TRBD1 matching over 12 bases. CDR3 length: 13 residues. CDR1 and CDR2 from the germline V gene are SGHRS and YFSETQ. After removal of 7 bases from V and 4 bases from J, the junction contained 3 bases not matched to a gene. Here the CDR3 reads CASGTGGAYEQYF. CDR3 sequence (DNA): TGCGCCAGCGGGACAGGGGGCGCGTACGAGCAGTACTTC. The full variable domain, rest sourced from reference TRBV5-1 and TRBJ2-7, is KAGVTQTPRYLIKTRGQQVTLSCSPISGHRSVSWYQQTPGQGLQFLFEYFSETQRNKGNFPGRFSGRQFSNSRSEMNVSTLELGDSALYLCASGTGGAYEQYFGPGTRLTVT.

This rearrangement joins TRBV30 to TRBJ2-7, with no clear D. V lost 0 bases to trimming and J lost 1 base, with 7 bases between them. The CDR3 length is 13 residues. The germline CDR1 and CDR2 sequences are GTSNPN and SVGIG (reference sequence). CDR3 amino acids: CAWSVPNSYEQYF. CDR3 nucleotide sequence: TGTGCCTGGAGTGTACCAAATTCCTACGAGCAGTACTTC.

This chain joins TRBV4-3 and TRBJ1-2; 10 nucleotides agree with TRBD1. The germline V gene encodes CDR1 LGHNA and CDR2 YSLEER. Trimming removed 0 bases from V and 9 bases from J; junction bases left unmatched: 7. The CDR3 has 15 residues. CDR3 sequence: CASSQDLGQGKSYTF. The CDR3 DNA sequence: TGCGCCAGCAGCCAAGATCTGGGACAGGGGAAGAGCTACACCTTC.

In this sample, this clone turned up a few times. The chain joins TRBV4-2 to TRBJ1-3; D is unresolved. The V gene lost 0 bases and the J gene lost 4 bases, with 7 bases spanning the gap. Looked up from germline, CDR1 is LGHNA and CDR2 is YNFKEQ. The CDR3 totals 14 residues. CDR3 coding DNA: TGTGCCAGCAGCCAAGAGGTTGCGGGAAACACCATATATTTT. As protein: CASSQEVAGNTIYF.

This clone was recorded many times. The V gene is TRBV15, the J gene TRBJ1-3; TRBD1 matches 8 bases. The CDR3 loop spans 17 amino acids. V lost 0 bases and J lost 2; bases outside the gene matches: 6. Germline assignment: CDR1 LNHNV and CDR2 YYDKDF (reference sequence). CDR3 region: CATSRDWQGATGNTIYF. The CDR3 bases are TGTGCCACCAGCAGAGATTGGCAGGGGGCAACTGGAAACACCATATATTTT.

CDR3 nucleotides: TGTGCCAGCAATTCAAGGGGCGCCGGAGATACGCAGTATTTT. Protein: CASNSRGAGDTQYF. The chain joins TRBV7-2 to TRBJ2-3; tentatively, D is TRBD1 (5 bases). Trimming removed 7 bases from V and 5 bases from J, with 16 bases in between. Per germline, CDR1 SGHTA and CDR2 FQGNSA. The CDR3 covers 14 residues.

This clone turned up a few times. The chain links TRBV7-9 to TRBJ2-1, with 8 nucleotides matching TRBD1. The germline CDR1 and CDR2 sequences are SEHNR and FQNEAQ (reference sequence). The CDR3 totals 15 residues. The trim removed 8 bases at V and 5 bases at J, leaving 11 bases unmatched. CDR3 DNA: TGTGCCAGCGATGGACAGGGTTGGTTTGACAATGAGCAGTTCTTC. Translated: CASDGQGWFDNEQFF.

This rearrangement joins TRBV7-9 to TRBJ2-3; D is possibly TRBD1 (5 bases). The V end was cut by 0 bases, the J end by 1 base, with 11 bases between. The germline CDR1 and CDR2 sequences are SEHNR and FQNEAQ (reference sequence). The CDR3 has 16 residues. CDR3 bases: TGTGCCAGCAGCTTAGCGCTCAAAGGGGGCACAGATACGCAGTATTTT. It specifies CASSLALKGGTDTQYF.